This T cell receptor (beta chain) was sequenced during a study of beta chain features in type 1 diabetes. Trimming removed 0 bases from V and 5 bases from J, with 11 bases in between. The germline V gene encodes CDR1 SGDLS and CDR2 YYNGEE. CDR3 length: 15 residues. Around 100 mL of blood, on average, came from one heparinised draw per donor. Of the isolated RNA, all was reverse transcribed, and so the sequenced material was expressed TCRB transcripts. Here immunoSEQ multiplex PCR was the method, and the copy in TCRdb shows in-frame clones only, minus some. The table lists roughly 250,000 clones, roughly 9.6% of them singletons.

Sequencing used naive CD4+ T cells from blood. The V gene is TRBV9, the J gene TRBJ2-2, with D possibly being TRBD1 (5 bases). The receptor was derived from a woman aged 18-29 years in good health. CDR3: CASSVVAGQTGELFF. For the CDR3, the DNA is TGTGCCAGCAGCGTAGTAGCAGGGCAGACCGGGGAGCTGTTTTTT.